A selection of T cell receptor beta chains follows, all from one sample in a study of brain T cells in children with intractable seizures. Data came from immunoSEQ multiplex PCR; TCRdb stores just in-frame clones and leaves some out. Of around 20,000 clones in the sample, under 95% are singletons; the top ten hold about 6.8%. Sample: peripheral blood, taken at surgery. These receptors all come from a boy aged 5-17 years with focal cortical dysplasia and intractable seizures. CDR3s include the opening cysteine and the closing phenylalanine or tryptophan. The D gene is left open where the match is weak. Not all rows give a size; the values are once, few, many and, for expanded clones, a class.

j_call v_call d_call clone_size cdr3_aa cdr3_nt
TRBJ2-3 TRBV7-9 - once CASRGLDTQYF TGTGCCAGCCGTGGGTTAGATACGCAGTATTTT
TRBJ2-2 TRBV14 - - CASSQEVRGGELFF TGTGCCAGCAGCCAAGAAGTGAGGGGCGGGGAGCTGTTTTTT
TRBJ2-1 TRBV10-3 TRBD2 - CAISAGTSGGGYNEQFF TGTGCCATCAGTGCAGGGACTAGCGGGGGAGGCTACAATGAGCAGTTCTTC
TRBJ2-1 TRBV6-4 - - CASSDSMSVRYNEQFF TGTGCCAGCAGTGACTCGATGTCTGTTAGATACAATGAGCAGTTCTTC
TRBJ2-5 TRBV20-1 - - CSASRVRSETQYF TGCAGTGCTAGTAGAGTCCGAAGCGAGACCCAGTACTTC
TRBJ2-2 TRBV7-6 - - CASSLGRAATGELFF TGTGCCAGCAGCTTAGGAAGAGCGGCCACCGGGGAGCTGTTTTTT
TRBJ2-3 TRBV7-9 - - CASRIGADTQYF TGTGCCAGCAGAATAGGGGCAGATACGCAGTATTTT
TRBJ2-3 TRBV11-2 TRBD2 - CASSSRDYQDTQYF TGTGCCAGCAGCAGCCGGGACTACCAAGATACGCAGTATTTT
TRBJ1-1 TRBV14 TRBD1 - CASSETGTGGWGNTEAFF TGTGCCAGCAGCGAAACCGGGACAGGGGGCTGGGGGAACACTGAAGCTTTCTTT
TRBJ2-6 TRBV11-2 - - CASSRRQPSSGANVLTF TGTGCCAGCAGCAGAAGACAGCCGAGCTCTGGGGCCAACGTCCTGACTTTC
TRBJ1-5 TRBV7-8 - - CASSLTEAGNQPQHF TGTGCCAGCAGCCTAACAGAGGCCGGCAATCAGCCCCAGCATTTT
TRBJ1-5 TRBV19 - - CASSMLGDSSNQPQHF TGTGCCAGTAGTATGTTAGGCGACTCGAGCAATCAGCCCCAGCATTTT
TRBJ1-5 TRBV10-3 - - CAISERDEGNQPQHF TGTGCCATCAGTGAGAGGGACGAGGGCAATCAGCCCCAGCATTTT
TRBJ1-1 TRBV9 TRBD1 once CASSPSGTGNTEAFF TGTGCCAGCAGCCCGTCCGGGACAGGGAACACTGAAGCTTTCTTT
TRBJ1-6 TRBV2 TRBD1 - CASRQGTVNSPLHF TGTGCCAGTCGACAGGGGACTGTAAATTCACCCCTCCACTTT
TRBJ2-2 TRBV30 TRBD2 - CAWGSGPNTGELFF TGTGCCTGGGGTAGCGGGCCGAACACCGGGGAGCTGTTTTTT
TRBJ1-6 TRBV3-1/TRBV3-2 TRBD1 - CASSRDRENSPLHF TGTGCCAGCAGCCGGGACAGGGAAAATTCACCCCTCCACTTT
TRBJ1-2 TRBV19 TRBD1 - CASSTNDRGGYTF TGTGCCAGTAGTACCAACGACAGGGGTGGCTACACCTTC
TRBJ2-7 TRBV28 TRBD1 - CASSSPGQGYYEQYF TGTGCCAGCAGTTCCCCGGGACAGGGGTACTACGAGCAGTACTTC
TRBJ2-1 TRBV14 TRBD2 - CASSLAGLAGEQFF TGTGCCAGCAGCCTCGCTGGACTAGCGGGCGAGCAGTTCTTC
TRBJ2-2 TRBV28 - once CASSFRGPNTGELFF TGTGCCAGCAGTTTCCGGGGGCCGAACACCGGGGAGCTGTTTTTT
TRBJ1-1 TRBV6-5 TRBD1 - CASSLQGAGTEAFF TGTGCCAGCAGTTTACAGGGGGCAGGAACTGAAGCTTTCTTT
TRBJ1-2 TRBV11-2 TRBD1 - CASSSHRDSYGYTF TGTGCCAGCAGCTCCCACCGGGACAGCTATGGCTACACCTTC
TRBJ2-5 TRBV5-4 TRBD2 - CASSFPSSGQETQYF TGTGCCAGCAGCTTCCCATCTAGCGGTCAAGAGACCCAGTACTTC
TRBJ2-7 TRBV27 TRBD1 - CASSLAGTGVYEQYF TGTGCCAGCAGTTTAGCCGGGACAGGGGTCTACGAGCAGTACTTC
TRBJ2-5 TRBV24-1 - - CATSDPRAGRKETQYF TGTGCCACCAGTGACCCCCGGGCGGGGAGAAAAGAGACCCAGTACTTC
TRBJ1-1 TRBV29-1 - once CSAGRGNTEAFF TGCAGCGCGGGAAGGGGGAACACTGAAGCTTTCTTT
TRBJ1-5 TRBV6-5 TRBD1 - CASRQYRGGNQPQHF TGTGCCAGCAGGCAATACAGGGGCGGCAATCAGCCCCAGCATTTT
TRBJ1-1 TRBV19 TRBD1 - CASSTRGGNTEAFF TGTGCCAGTAGCACCAGGGGGGGAAACACTGAAGCTTTCTTT
TRBJ1-2 TRBV5-1 - few CASSANYGYTF TGCGCCAGCAGCGCCAACTATGGCTACACCTTC
TRBJ2-1 TRBV9 TRBD2 - CASSVVRVAGGVEEQFF TGTGCCAGCAGCGTAGTAAGGGTAGCGGGAGGAGTCGAGGAGCAGTTCTTC
TRBJ1-5 TRBV27 TRBD1 - CASSLGTGERRQPQHF TGTGCCAGCAGTTTAGGGACAGGGGAAAGGAGGCAGCCCCAGCATTTT
TRBJ2-7 TRBV6-5 - once CASGQSSYEQYF TGTGCCAGCGGACAGAGCTCCTACGAGCAGTACTTC
TRBJ1-2 TRBV6-5 - - CASRRSGTAYGYTF TGTGCCAGCAGAAGATCAGGGACCGCCTATGGCTACACCTTC
TRBJ2-3 TRBV9 - - CASSPSGGHSTDTQYF TGTGCCAGCAGCCCATCAGGCGGACACAGCACAGATACGCAGTATTTT
TRBJ2-5 TRBV14 - - CASSQGSGWGETQYF TGTGCCAGCAGCCAAGGTTCGGGGTGGGGCGAGACCCAGTACTTC
TRBJ2-7 TRBV7-6 - - CASSLESGSGYEQYF TGTGCCAGCAGCTTAGAAAGCGGCTCGGGATACGAGCAGTACTTC
TRBJ2-4 TRBV28 - - CASSSGVAKNIQYF TGTGCCAGCAGTTCAGGGGTAGCCAAAAACATTCAGTACTTC
TRBJ2-2 TRBV5-6 TRBD1 once CASSPGTGTGAWAGELFF TGTGCCAGCAGCCCCGGGACCGGGACAGGGGCGTGGGCCGGGGAGCTGTTTTTT